The entry below gives a single TCR beta chain sequence along with its context. Its specificity is unknown. Diagnoses were made from clinical symptoms, serum measures (thyroxine and TRAb), thyroid ultrasound and orbital computed tomography. The PBMCs were sourced from fresh peripheral blood (more than 9 ml). The ends were cut back, 6 bases at V and 3 bases at J, with 14 bases in the middle. CDR3 length: 14 amino acids. Per germline, CDR1 MNHEY and CDR2 SMNVEV (reference sequence). This sample is drawn from a study of T cells in Graves' hyperthyroidism and ophthalmopathy. About the research overall: Blood from the periphery was taken at initial diagnosis, before any treatment.

Authors of the study amplified TCR beta CDR3 regions from RNA transcripts. The TCR CDR3 was amplified in a first-round RT-PCR using the HTBI primer set. TCRdb fed the multiplex PCR reads into MiXCR, producing one record per CDR3 protein. The table has approximately 600,000 distinct CDR3 sequences, under 25% seen once; the top ten hold about 34%. Overall study findings and caveats: Within blood appeared most thyroid clonotypes that had expanded above 0.001.

The sample was blood. The genes are TRBV27 and TRBJ1-2, with D tentatively TRBD1 (6 bases). The sequence was obtained from a young man with Graves' ophthalmopathy. CDR3 coding DNA: TGTGCCAGCAGCCCCCGGGGGCTCGACTATGGCTACACCTTC. Protein sequence: CASSPRGLDYGYTF.